The subject of this entry is one TCR beta chain. In terms of age and location, participants ranged from roughly 18 to 95 years and lived in fewer than 30 US areas. This sample was taken from a study of blood T cell repertoires in COVID-19. Sequencing used immunoSEQ multiplex PCR; TCRdb keeps in-frame clones, though not all of them. The repertoire has under 300,000 clones, more than 75% of them found once; the top ten carry approximately 1.6%. V was clipped by 1 base and J by 5 bases, with 14 bases between them. The CDR3 has 16 residues. CDR1 is LNHDA and CDR2 is SQIVND in the germline V gene (reference sequence).

Sample: PBMCs or T cells enriched from blood (not recorded which). The genes are TRBV19 and TRBJ1-4; perhaps TRBD1 as D (6 bases). The receptor comes from a woman aged 45-59 years who had recovered from COVID-19. CDR3 DNA: TGTGCCAGTAGTATAGCGGGGGGCTTCGAGAATGAAAAACTGTTTTTT. Protein sequence: CASSIAGGFENEKLFF.